This T cell receptor beta chain is from a study of OX40 agonist ivuxolimab in advanced cancers. Study outcomes and limitations: Clonal expansion was seen in CD4+ and CD8+ blood T cells by week 6 at 0.1 to 3.0 mg/kg.

The CDR3 runs 15 residues. The germline CDR1 and CDR2 sequences are MNHEY and SMNVEV (reference sequence). V lost 3 bases, J lost 4 bases, and 7 bases stayed unmatched. TCRdb keeps only in-frame clones here, not all; method: immunoSEQ multiplex PCR. Among roughly 100,000 clones listed, just under 85% were seen once. As for this clone: Antigen: not known.

The TCR sequence derives from an adult with an advanced solid tumor such as melanoma, head and neck, liver or kidney cancer. The sample in question was CD4+ or CD8+ T cells sorted from blood, obtained in a trial of the OX40 agonist ivuxolimab. The gene calls are TRBV27 and TRBJ2-5, with TRBD2 identical over 8 bases. In nucleotides, the CDR3 is TGTGCCAGCAGTTTCGGGGGGGGGTTACTAGAGACCCAGTACTTC. This translates into CASSFGGGLLETQYF.